The 15 T cell receptor beta chains below all came from one sample that was sequenced in a study of CD8+CD57+ T cells in acquired aplastic anemia. Genomic DNA templated the TCR beta VDJ and CDR3 profiling. TCRdb reprocessed the reads with MiXCR, giving one entry per CDR3 protein. The repertoire holds around 150,000 distinct CDR3 sequences, with around two fifths as singletons. Sequencing used sorted CD4+, CD8+, or CD8+CD57+ T cells (not recorded which) from PBMCs. These receptors all come from a human donor in good health, serving as a control.

This clonotype occurred once. Sequence at one end of the junction differs from germline and may be a read error. The chain carries TRBV20-1 and TRBJ2-3; 9 bases agree with TRBD2. Germline-derived CDR1 and CDR2 are DFQATT and SNEGSKA (reference sequence). The CDR3 runs to 15 residues. CDR3 DNA: TGCGGTGCCTTCCCCGGGACTAGCCAAGGGGATACGCAGTATTTT. As protein: CGAFPGTSQGDTQYF.

The V and J genes are TRBV10-3 and TRBJ1-1; no reliable D call. The CDR3 consists of 15 residues. CDR1 ENHRY and CDR2 SYGVKD come from the germline V gene. V was shortened by 4 bases and J by 1 base, with 13 bases between the two germline ends. The CDR3 region has the DNA TGTGCCATCAGTGCCTGGAGTGTTTCGAACACTGAAGCTTTCTTT. The encoded protein is CAISAWSVSNTEAFF.

This clonotype was observed at least ten times. The chain employs TRBV6-1 and TRBJ2-2; 10 nucleotides align to TRBD2. Germline assignment: CDR1 MNHNS and CDR2 SASEGT. The CDR3 is 15 residues long. V lost 6 bases and J lost 4; bases outside the gene matches: 5. CDR3 nucleotides: TGTGCCAGCAGCCCCAGCGGGGGGGCCACCGGGGAGCTGTTTTTT. Its translation: CASSPSGGATGELFF.

On this clonotype itself: With a much larger clone just one base away, this may be a read error. The conserved phenylalanine or tryptophan is not found at the CDR3 terminus, so this likely reflects a read error. The V gene is TRBV11-2, the J gene TRBJ1-2, with D possibly being TRBD1 (6 bases). CDR1 is SGHAT and CDR2 is FQNNGV in the germline V gene. Trimming took 5 bases from V and 4 from J, leaving 14 bases between them. The CDR3 contains 14 residues. CDR3 loop: CASSQGLLGYGYTL. The CDR3 DNA is TGTGCCAGCAGCCAGGGGCTACTAGGCTATGGCTACACCCTC.

A single count supports this clonotype. Because the CDR3 is missing its conserved closing phenylalanine or tryptophan, this is likely a read error. The rearrangement uses TRBV7-6 and TRBJ2-3, with D perhaps matching TRBD1 or TRBD2 (5 bases each). Germline assignment: CDR1 SGHVS and CDR2 FNYEAQ. The CDR3 has 13 residues. This CDR3 is CASSPGTGDTQYS. For the CDR3, the DNA is TGCGCCAGCAGCCCGGGGACGGGAGATACGCAGTATTCT.

Comment on this clonotype: The junction departs from germline at one end; a sequencing error may be responsible. The V and J genes are TRBV2 and TRBJ1-2; no reliable D call. CDR1 and CDR2 from the germline V gene are SNHLY and FYNNEI. This CDR3 has 14 residues. The CDR3 spells CASSVGAPNYGYAF. CDR3 nucleotide sequence: TGTGCCAGCAGCGTGGGAGCACCCAACTATGGCTACGCCTTC. Full variable domain (remainder filled in from reference TRBV2 and TRBJ1-2): EPEVTQTPSHQVTQMGQEVILRCVPISNHLYFYWYRQILGQKVEFLVSFYNNEISEKSEIFDDQFSVERPDGSNFTLKIRSTKLEDSAMYFCASSVGAPNYGYAFGSGTRLTVV.

The chain uses TRBV24-1 and TRBJ2-3, with 9 bases fitting TRBD1. Germline V gene sequence: CDR1 KGHDR, CDR2 SFDVKD. The trim removed 0 bases at V and 2 bases at J, leaving 2 bases unmatched. The CDR3 totals 16 residues. CDR3 protein: CATSDLGTGNTDTQYF. The CDR3 coding sequence is TGTGCCACCAGTGATTTGGGGACAGGGAACACAGATACGCAGTATTTT.

Turning to this clonotype: A clone one base away is much larger, so this may be a read error. This sequence joins TRBV4-1 and TRBJ2-1, with D unclear. Germline loops: CDR1 MGHRA, CDR2 YSYEKL. This CDR3 is built from 14 residues. CDR3 residues: CASNQTERNNEQFF. The CDR3 coding sequence is TGCGCCAGCAACCAAACAGAAAGGAACAATGAGCAGTTCTTC.

Ten or more counts support this clonotype. The V gene is TRBV5-4, the J gene TRBJ2-5, with TRBD2 matching over 8 bases. This CDR3 region has 15 residues. Per the germline V gene, CDR1 is SGHNT and CDR2 is YYREEE (reference sequence). The V and J ends lost 4 bases and 0 bases, in that order; junction bases with no gene match: 5. Here the CDR3 DNA reads TGTGCCAGCAGCCTGACTAGCGCGAACCAAGAGACCCAGTACTTC. It specifies CASSLTSANQETQYF.

This clonotype was seen many times. V gene TRBV10-1 combines with J gene TRBJ2-3; D is undetermined. The CDR3 totals 14 residues. V lost 4 bases and J 1 base, leaving 9 bases between the germline ends. Germline V gene data show CDR1 as WNHNN and CDR2 as SYGVQD (reference sequence). CDR3 sequence (DNA): TGCGCCAGCAGTGCGACTCGGGGCACAGATACGCAGTATTTT. Translated, it gives CASSATRGTDTQYF.

This clonotype was observed a handful of times. Because it lacks the conserved phenylalanine or tryptophan at the end, this CDR3 is likely a read error. The rearrangement joins TRBV5-1 to TRBJ2-7, with TRBD2 as a possible D gene (6 bases). Looked up from germline, CDR1 is SGHRS and CDR2 is YFSETQ. This CDR3 contains 15 residues. V dropped 3 bases and J dropped 3 bases, with 16 bases sitting between them. The CDR3 DNA follows: TGCGCCAGCAGCTATCCGGGACGGGGGTTCTACGAGCAGTACCTC. Translating it yields CASSYPGRGFYEQYL.

CDR3 residues: CASSQEASIYNEQFF. The CDR3 nucleotides read TGTGCCAGCAGCCAAGAGGCTAGCATTTACAATGAGCAGTTCTTC. The chain joins TRBV3-1 to TRBJ2-1; a weak D match, TRBD2 (5 bases). The CDR3 length is 15 residues. Looked up from germline, CDR1 is LGHDT and CDR2 is YNNKEL (reference sequence). V was cut by 0 bases and J by 4 bases, with 10 bases left in between.

V is TRBV3-1 and J is TRBJ2-3; the match to TRBD2 covers 11 bases. The CDR3 contains 17 residues. V gave up 1 base and J gave up 5 bases; unmatched junction bases: 8. The V gene's germline CDR1 is LGHDT and CDR2 YNNKEL (reference sequence). For the CDR3, the DNA is TGTGCCAGCAGCCAAGCACGGCTAGCGGGAGGTTTAGATACGCAGTATTTT. Translation: CASSQARLAGGLDTQYF.

This clonotype was picked up a small number of times. The V gene is TRBV5-5, the J gene TRBJ2-5; 9 bases map to TRBD1. J lost 0 bases, V lost 3 bases, and 9 bases had no gene match. Germline CDR1 SGHKS, CDR2 YYEKEE (reference sequence). The CDR3 length is 17 residues. The CDR3 nucleotides are TGTGCCAGCAGCTCCGCCGGGACAGGGAGGTACCAAGAGACCCAGTACTTC. Protein: CASSSAGTGRYQETQYF.

As concerns this clonotype: A read error is possible here, since a much larger clone lies one base away. The rearrangement links TRBV6-5 to TRBJ1-1; 8 bases fit TRBD1. Germline trimming cut 1 base from V and 5 bases from J; bases unmatched to any gene: 6. The germline gives CDR1 MNHEY, CDR2 SVGAGI. The CDR3 covers 15 residues. CDR3 DNA sequence: TGTGCCAGCAGTTACTATCAGGGGGCGCGTACTGAAGCTTTCTTT. It translates to CASSYYQGARTEAFF.